The clone carrying this T cell receptor beta chain was detected only a few times. No antigen is known for it. These data are taken from a study of cytomegalovirus exposure and HLA in healthy donors. Study outcomes and limitations: When analyzed later, a missense DCLRE1C variant was found to be linked to TCR beta V- and J-gene trimming.

13 Jbeta primers and 60 Vbeta primers were used for the PCR. The protocol was immunoSEQ multiplex PCR, while the TCRdb copy is restricted to in-frame clones and leaves out a portion. In the table there are about 160,000 clones, over 70% of which are singletons. The source is a woman under 40 in good health and CMV-seronegative. Sequencing was performed on PBMCs.

The CDR3 sequence: CASSEIWGANTEAFF. The CDR3 coding sequence is TGTGCCAGCAGTGAAATCTGGGGAGCCAACACTGAAGCTTTCTTT. J is TRBJ1-1 and V is TRBV6-1, with D hard to call. The CDR3 spans 15 residues. Per germline, CDR1 MNHNS and CDR2 SASEGT. V was pared by 2 bases and J by 2 bases, with 12 bases between.